One sample yielded the 10 T cell receptor beta chains listed below, sequenced in a study of STAT5B mutations in CD4+ large granular lymphocyte leukemia. Only in-frame clones appear in the TCRdb table, and some are missing; sequencing was by immunoSEQ multiplex PCR. The profile covers about 36,000 clones, with about four fifths appearing a single time and 0.55% taken by the ten largest. Sequenced sample: CD4+ T cells from blood buffy coats. Source of these receptors: a human donor in good health.

The chain uses TRBV6-5 and TRBJ1-5; D not resolved. CDR1 and CDR2 (germline): MNHEY, SVGAGI. Between the trimmed V and J ends, which lost 2 bases and 1 base, there was a span of 9 bases. The length of the CDR3 is 15 residues. CDR3 residues: CASSYPNRSNQPQHF. The DNA of the CDR3 is TGTGCCAGCAGTTACCCCAATAGAAGCAATCAGCCCCAGCATTTT.

This clone was observed a handful of times. The chain joins TRBV4-1 to TRBJ2-5; no clear D gene. There are 13 residues in the CDR3. The V end was cut by 5 bases, the J end by 4 bases, with 11 bases between. CDR1 and CDR2 (germline): MGHRA, YSYEKL. CDR3 DNA: TGCGCCAGCAGCTACACGGTGGGAGAGACCCAGTACTTC. It encodes CASSYTVGETQYF.

This clone has a handful of counts. The V call is TRBV6-6, the J call TRBJ2-7, with a tentative D call TRBD2 (6 bases). CDR3 size: 13 residues. With 4 bases removed from V and 3 bases from J, the gap between germline ends came to 10 bases. Germline V lookup: CDR1 MNHNY, CDR2 SVGAGI (reference sequence). The CDR3 coding sequence is TGTGCCAGCAGTTCGGACTACTTCTACGAGCAGTACTTC. It translates to CASSSDYFYEQYF.

This sequence joins TRBV5-6 and TRBJ2-5; the match to TRBD2 covers 9 bases. This CDR3 spans 16 amino acids. The V gene's germline CDR1 is SGHDT and CDR2 YYEEEE. Trimming at V came to 4 bases and at J to 1 base, leaving 8 bases not matched to a gene. CDR3 loop: CASSNPGLAVQETQYF. The CDR3 DNA sequence: TGTGCCAGCAGCAACCCGGGACTAGCTGTCCAAGAGACCCAGTACTTC.

The chain joins TRBV7-2 to TRBJ1-2; 8 bases align to TRBD1. J was trimmed by 10 bases and V by 5 bases; bases with no gene match: 6. Germline lookup yields CDR1 SGHTA and CDR2 FQGNSA. The CDR3 is 12 residues long. The CDR3 DNA reads as TGTGCCAGCAGCGCCCAGACAGGGGACTACACCTTC. Protein sequence: CASSAQTGDYTF.

The chain links TRBV5-6 to TRBJ1-4; 8 bases line up with TRBD1. CDR1 and CDR2 from the germline V gene are SGHDT and YYEEEE. Trimming removed 4 bases from V and 8 bases from J; junction bases left unmatched: 13. The CDR3 runs 16 residues. The DNA of the CDR3 is TGTGCCAGCAGCGACCCAACTTTGACAGGGGACGAAAAACTGTTTTTT. Protein sequence: CASSDPTLTGDEKLFF.

The V call is TRBV7-6, the J call TRBJ2-1; the match to TRBD2 covers 9 bases. Germline V gives CDR1 SGHVS, CDR2 FNYEAQ. The CDR3 is made up of 15 amino acids. The V and J ends lost 1 base and 8 bases, in that order; junction bases with no gene match: 6. The CDR3 DNA reads TGTGCCAGCAGCTTAGTGGGACTAGCTGGAGATGAGCAGTTCTTC. It codes for CASSLVGLAGDEQFF.

This sequence joins TRBV14 and TRBJ2-1; perhaps D is TRBD1 or TRBD2 (6 bases each). Germline V CDR1 and CDR2: SGHDN, FVKESK. This CDR3 is built from 16 residues. V lost 4 bases, J lost 7 bases, and 20 bases lay in between. DNA of the CDR3: TGTGCCAGCAGCCGGGGCGGAACGGGGGCGCTTAATGAGCAGTTCTTC. Its translation is CASSRGGTGALNEQFF.

The rearrangement uses TRBV6-1 and TRBJ2-7, with D tentatively TRBD1 or TRBD2 (5 bases each). Trimming removed 3 bases at V and 7 bases at J, with 16 bases between. Germline CDR1 and CDR2: MNHNS and SASEGT. The CDR3 totals 14 residues. CDR3 coding DNA: TGTGCCAGCAGTGAGTCCGGGGCTCAGACGGAGCAGTACTTC. The encoded protein is CASSESGAQTEQYF.

The genes are TRBV6-6 and TRBJ1-5; D is undetermined. This CDR3 region has 14 residues. Germline CDR1 MNHNY, CDR2 SVGAGI (reference sequence). Between the trimmed V and J ends, which lost 5 bases and 7 bases, there was a span of 15 bases. The CDR3 DNA reads as TGTGCCAGCAGTGATGAAGATGCGGCCCAGCCCCAGCATTTT. Translating gives CASSDEDAAQPQHF.